A single count supports the clone carrying this T cell receptor (beta chain). Its cognate antigen is unknown. The CDR3 loop spans 14 amino acids. The ends were cut back, 6 bases at V and 1 base at J, with 9 bases in the middle. Germline CDR1 and CDR2: SNHLY and FYNNEI. The entry originates in a study of T cell responses to AZD1222 COVID-19 vaccine. Assay used: immunoSEQ multiplex PCR; TCRdb lists only in-frame clones, some missing. The sample includes around 130,000 clones, over 75% of them seen just once. The study's findings and limits: AZD1222 recipients seropositive at baseline numbered only five to seven. Spike was spanned by vaccine-associated CD4 TCRs, with dominance at 160-218 and 743-854.

This clonotype originated in an adult in good health. The chain couples TRBV2 to TRBJ2-2; D possibly uses TRBD1 or TRBD2 (5 bases each). The material was peripheral blood, obtained on day 0 of AZD1222 vaccination. The CDR3 is CASRGDQNTGELFF. DNA of the CDR3: TGTGCCAGCAGGGGGGACCAGAACACCGGGGAGCTGTTTTTT.